Below are 25 T cell receptor beta chains sequenced from a single sample in a study of CD8 T cells in Susac syndrome. Reverse transcription used roughly 0.45 to 1 ug RNA and random hexamers. TCRdb itself ran the immunoSEQ multiplex PCR reads through MiXCR, one entry per CDR3 protein. The repertoire includes 200,000 to 300,000 distinct CDR3 sequences, over 85% of them detected once, and about 0.071% sits in the top ten. What was sequenced was CD4+ T cells from PBMCs. These receptor sequences come from a human donor with multiple sclerosis.

This chain links TRBV3-1 with TRBJ2-5; TRBD2 aligns across 7 bases. V was clipped by 4 bases and J by 5 bases; unmatched bases: 10. The CDR3 extends over 15 amino acids. Germline CDR1 and CDR2: LGHDT and YNNKEL (reference sequence). DNA of the CDR3: TGTGCCAGCAGCCTGGGAGGGTTAGCGGTGGAGACCCAGTACTTC. Its protein is CASSLGGLAVETQYF.

This clonotype was observed once. The rearrangement joins TRBV7-3 to TRBJ2-6; D may correspond to TRBD1 or TRBD2 (5 bases each). V was clipped by 5 bases and J by 0 bases, with 17 bases between them. Germline V lookup: CDR1 SGHTA, CDR2 FQGTGA. The CDR3 is 18 residues long. The CDR3 DNA is TGTGCCAGCAGCCCAATAGGGACGGCGAGCTCTGGGGCCAACGTCCTGACTTTC. Translation gives CASSPIGTASSGANVLTF. Drawing the rest from reference TRBV7-3 and TRBJ2-6, the complete variable domain is GAGVSQTPSNKVTEKGKYVELRCDPISGHTALYWYRQSLGQGPEFLIYFQGTGAADDSGLPNDRFFAVRPEGSVSTLKIQRTERGDSAVYLCASSPIGTASSGANVLTFGAGSRLTVL.

The chain has TRBV5-1 and TRBJ2-7; D perhaps matches TRBD2 (7 bases). V lost 0 bases, J lost 0 bases, and 10 bases lay in between. The germline V gene has CDR1 SGHRS and CDR2 YFSETQ. The CDR3 sequence is 15 residues long. As DNA, the CDR3 is TGCGCCAGCAGCTTGGAGGGGGGGTCCTCCTACGAGCAGTACTTC. Protein sequence: CASSLEGGSSYEQYF.

The V gene is TRBV20-1, the J gene TRBJ2-7, with D unresolved. Germline V gene sequence: CDR1 DFQATT, CDR2 SNEGSKA (reference sequence). Trimming removed 0 bases at V and 0 bases at J, with 9 bases between. This CDR3 has 14 amino acids. In DNA form, the CDR3 reads TGCAGTGCTAGAGATATCGGCCTCTCCTACGAGCAGTACTTC. The encoded protein is CSARDIGLSYEQYF.

This clonotype came up once. The genes are TRBV18 and TRBJ2-7; 10 nucleotides align to TRBD1. The junction had 5 bases not matched to a gene; V was cut back by 4 bases and J by 5 bases. The CDR3 contains 14 residues. CDR1 is KGHSH, CDR2 LQKENI, per germline. The CDR3 region is CASSRQGAMNEQYF. The CDR3 DNA follows: TGTGCCAGCTCACGACAGGGGGCAATGAACGAGCAGTACTTC. The entire variable domain, with the rest obtained from reference TRBV18 and TRBJ2-7, is as follows: NAGVMQNPRHLVRRRGQEARLRCSPMKGHSHVYWYRQLPEEGLKFMVYLQKENIIDESGMPKERFSAEFPKEGPSILRIQQVVRGDSAAYFCASSRQGAMNEQYFGPGTRLTVT.

The chain is built from TRBV2 and TRBJ2-3; TRBD2 matches at 13 bases. V lost 6 bases and J lost 2; bases outside the gene matches: 14. From germline, CDR1 is SNHLY and CDR2 FYNNEI. The CDR3 covers 19 residues. This CDR3 reads CASSPRRLAGGGSTDTQYF. In DNA form, the CDR3 reads TGTGCCAGCAGCCCGAGGCGACTAGCGGGAGGCGGGTCCACAGATACGCAGTATTTT.

This chain connects TRBV10-3 to TRBJ1-2; maybe TRBD1 (6 bases). The germline V and J ends were trimmed by 5 bases and 7 bases, with 14 bases remaining between them. From germline, CDR1 is ENHRY and CDR2 SYGVKD. CDR3 length: 13 residues. In DNA, the CDR3 is TGTGCCATCAGTTACAGGGCCAGAGGTGGCTACACCTTC. It encodes CAISYRARGGYTF.

This rearrangement joins TRBV5-1 to TRBJ2-5; D tentatively reads TRBD1 or TRBD2 (6 bases each). This CDR3 region has 16 residues. V lost 0 bases, J lost 4 bases, and 16 bases lay in between. In germline, CDR1 is SGHRS, CDR2 YFSETQ. The DNA of the CDR3 is TGCGCCAGCAGCTTGGAGCCCAGGGGAGGAGGAGAGACCCAGTACTTC. Translating it yields CASSLEPRGGGETQYF. Complete variable domain (other parts from reference TRBV5-1 and TRBJ2-5): KAGVTQTPRYLIKTRGQQVTLSCSPISGHRSVSWYQQTPGQGLQFLFEYFSETQRNKGNFPGRFSGRQFSNSRSEMNVSTLELGDSALYLCASSLEPRGGGETQYFGPGTRLLVL.

In this sample, this clonotype turned up a few times. J is TRBJ2-5 and V is TRBV5-4, with D hard to call. The length of the CDR3 is 15 residues. Germline lookup yields CDR1 SGHNT and CDR2 YYREEE (reference sequence). V was clipped by 4 bases and J by 4 bases, with 17 bases between them. CDR3: CASSQGLGEIETQYF. In DNA, the CDR3 is TGTGCCAGCAGCCAAGGGCTAGGCGAAATAGAGACCCAGTACTTC.

V and J are TRBV3-1 and TRBJ2-5; a possible D gene is TRBD2 (5 bases). V shed 3 bases and J shed 5 bases, with 16 bases lying between them. Germline CDR1 and CDR2: LGHDT and YNNKEL (reference sequence). This CDR3 comprises 15 residues. The CDR3 loop reads CASSQVTWEKETQYF. The DNA of the CDR3 is TGTGCCAGCAGCCAGGTCACTTGGGAGAAGGAGACCCAGTACTTC.

This clonotype was seen only a few times. The rearrangement links TRBV5-6 to TRBJ1-2; tentative D call: TRBD1 (6 bases). Germline V gene lookup returns CDR1 SGHDT and CDR2 YYEEEE. Trimming stripped 4 bases from V and 5 bases from J, with 12 bases between. This CDR3 comprises 13 residues. The CDR3 reads CASSQGTDYGYTF. The CDR3 region has the DNA TGTGCCAGCAGCCAGGGGACGGATTATGGCTACACCTTC.

In DNA form, the CDR3 reads TGTGCCAGCAGTTTGGAGACAAGAATCGCCGGGGAGCTGTTTTTT. Encoded protein: CASSLETRIAGELFF. This chain joins TRBV12-3 or TRBV12-4 and TRBJ2-2; no clear D. V was cut by 3 bases and J by 6 bases, with 14 bases left in between. The CDR3 covers 15 residues.

The J gene is TRBJ2-1, the V gene TRBV3-1; D is uncertain. The CDR3 runs to 13 residues. In germline, CDR1 is LGHDT, CDR2 YNNKEL (reference sequence). The V end lost 2 bases, the J end lost 5 bases, and 7 bases lay between the germline ends. CDR3 bases: TGTGCCAGCAGCCAACGTCGGAACAATGAGCAGTTCTTC. Protein sequence: CASSQRRNNEQFF.

The chain recombines TRBV20-1 with TRBJ2-7; 9 bases align to TRBD2. The CDR3 runs 15 residues. Germline CDR1 reads DFQATT; CDR2 reads SNEGSKA (reference sequence). With V trimmed by 2 bases and J by 3 bases, 8 bases remained unmatched. The CDR3 sequence: CSARPGLAQNYEQYF. Here the CDR3 DNA reads TGCAGTGCTAGACCTGGACTAGCGCAAAACTACGAGCAGTACTTC.

The J gene is TRBJ2-1, the V gene TRBV28, with a possible D match to TRBD2 (6 bases). The ends were cut back, 5 bases at V and 2 bases at J, with 13 bases in the middle. Germline V gene data show CDR1 as MDHEN and CDR2 as SYDVKM. The CDR3 contains 15 residues. CDR3 protein: CASSTMEGTYNEQFF. CDR3 sequence (DNA): TGTGCCAGCAGTACTATGGAGGGCACCTACAATGAGCAGTTCTTC.

The V call is TRBV27, the J call TRBJ2-7, with D tentatively TRBD1 or TRBD2 (5 bases each). Per germline, CDR1 MNHEY and CDR2 SMNVEV (reference sequence). CDR3 length equals 14 residues. V dropped 2 bases and J dropped 2 bases, with 10 bases sitting between them. The CDR3 DNA reads TGTGCCAGCAGTTTAAGGGACGGACCCTACGAGCAGTACTTC. Residues: CASSLRDGPYEQYF.

The CDR3 DNA follows: TGTGCCAGCAGCTTAGCGACAGGGAGTATCGAAAAACTGTTTTTT. Translating gives CASSLATGSIEKLFF. This chain joins TRBV7-8 and TRBJ1-4, with 7 bases fitting TRBD1. The germline CDR1 and CDR2 sequences are SGHVS and FQNEAQ. This CDR3 contains 15 residues. V shed 0 bases and J 8 bases; nucleotides not matched to a gene: 6.

The chain combines TRBV25-1 with TRBJ1-1; possibly TRBD1 for D (6 bases). The CDR3 is 13 residues long. The germline V gene has CDR1 MGHDK and CDR2 SYGVNS. Trimming took 7 bases from V and 5 from J, leaving 14 bases between them. The CDR3 nucleotides read TGTGCCAGCACCCAGGGAGGGGGAACTGAAGCTTTCTTT. This translates into CASTQGGGTEAFF.

The V and J genes are TRBV7-9 and TRBJ1-1, with 10 bases that match TRBD1. The germline V gene encodes CDR1 SEHNR and CDR2 FQNEAQ (reference sequence). There are 15 residues in the CDR3. After removal of 8 bases from V and 3 bases from J, the junction contained 9 bases not matched to a gene. CDR3 in DNA: TGTGCCAGCGGAAGTTACGGGACAGGGGACACTGAAGCTTTCTTT. Translating it yields CASGSYGTGDTEAFF.

V and J are TRBV9 and TRBJ2-1; TRBD1 aligns across 9 bases. Per the germline V gene, CDR1 is SGDLS and CDR2 is YYNGEE. V trimming: 0 bases; J trimming: 4 bases; junction bases outside the gene matches: 5. This CDR3 has 16 amino acids. The CDR3 nucleotides read TGTGCCAGCAGCGTAGGAGCGGGGACAGGGTACAATGAGCAGTTCTTC. The encoded protein is CASSVGAGTGYNEQFF.

CDR3 amino acids: CSAGGYTGELFF. The CDR3 nucleotides are TGCAGTGCTGGCGGATACACCGGGGAGCTGTTTTTT. This chain joins TRBV20-1 and TRBJ2-2, with D hard to call. V was clipped by 5 bases and J by 3 bases, with 7 bases between them. This CDR3 comprises 12 residues. Germline V gene lookup returns CDR1 DFQATT and CDR2 SNEGSKA (reference sequence).

The chain joins TRBV6-1 to TRBJ2-3; no clear D. The germline V and J ends were trimmed by 6 bases and 0 bases, with 19 bases remaining between them. CDR1 is MNHNS, CDR2 SASEGT, per germline. The length of the CDR3 is 17 residues. CDR3 loop: CASSDQLAPVSTDTQYF. The DNA for the CDR3 is TGTGCCAGCAGCGACCAGTTGGCCCCGGTTAGCACAGATACGCAGTATTTT.

The genes are TRBV10-3 and TRBJ2-3, with D tentatively TRBD2 (6 bases). The CDR3 sequence is 14 residues long. V was trimmed by 0 bases and J by 3 bases, leaving 7 bases between them. Germline V gene lookup returns CDR1 ENHRY and CDR2 SYGVKD. CDR3 in amino acids: CAISESGGTDTQYF. The CDR3 DNA sequence: TGTGCCATCAGTGAGTCTGGGGGGACAGATACGCAGTATTTT.

The chain carries TRBV3-1 and TRBJ2-7; the match to TRBD1 covers 8 bases. Germline CDR1 is LGHDT and CDR2 is YNNKEL (reference sequence). Trimming at V came to 2 bases and at J to 5 bases, leaving 5 bases not matched to a gene. This CDR3 comprises 14 residues. CDR3 coding DNA: TGTGCCAGCAGCCAATCTTCAGGGGGCCACGAGCAGTACTTC. It is translated as CASSQSSGGHEQYF.

CDR3 loop: CASSSSSSGQSTDTQYF. CDR3 nucleotide sequence: TGCGCCAGCAGCTCTTCATCGTCGGGACAGAGCACAGATACGCAGTATTTT. This chain joins TRBV5-1 and TRBJ2-3, with 7 nucleotides matching TRBD1. The ends lost 3 bases at V and 0 bases at J; junction bases unmatched: 10. Germline CDR1 reads SGHRS; CDR2 reads YFSETQ. CDR3 size: 17 residues.